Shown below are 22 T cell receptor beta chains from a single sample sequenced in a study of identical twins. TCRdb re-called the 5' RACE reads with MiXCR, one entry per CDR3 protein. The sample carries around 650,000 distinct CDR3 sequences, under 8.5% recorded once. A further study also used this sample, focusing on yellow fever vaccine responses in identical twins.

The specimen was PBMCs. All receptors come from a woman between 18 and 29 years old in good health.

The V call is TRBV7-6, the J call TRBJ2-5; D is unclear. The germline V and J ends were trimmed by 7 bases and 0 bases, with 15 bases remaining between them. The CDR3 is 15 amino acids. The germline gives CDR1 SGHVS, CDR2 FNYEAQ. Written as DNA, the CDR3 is TGTGCCAGCACCCAATTAGTGCACAACCAAGAGACCCAGTACTTC. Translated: CASTQLVHNQETQYF.

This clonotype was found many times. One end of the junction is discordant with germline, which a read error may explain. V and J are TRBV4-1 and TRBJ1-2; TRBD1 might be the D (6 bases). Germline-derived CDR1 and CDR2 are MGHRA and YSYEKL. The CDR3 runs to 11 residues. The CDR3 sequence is CASSQGYGYTF. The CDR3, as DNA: TGTGCCAGCAGTCAGGGGTATGGCTACACCTTC.

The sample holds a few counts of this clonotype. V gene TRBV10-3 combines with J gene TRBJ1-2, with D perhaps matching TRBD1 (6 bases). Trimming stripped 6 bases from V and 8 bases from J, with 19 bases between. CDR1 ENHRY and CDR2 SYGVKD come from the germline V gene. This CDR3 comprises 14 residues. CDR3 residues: CAISVKQGGGGYTF. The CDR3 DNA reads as TGTGCCATCAGCGTCAAACAGGGTGGGGGCGGCTACACCTTC.

CDR3 nucleotides: TGCGCCAGCAGCTTGATGGCAGGAGATAACTATGGCTACACCTTC. Encoded protein: CASSLMAGDNYGYTF. V gene TRBV5-1 combines with J gene TRBJ1-2, with D hard to call. CDR1 is SGHRS, CDR2 YFSETQ, per germline. This CDR3 comprises 15 residues. Trimming cost V 1 base and J 1 base, with 11 bases left between them. Using reference TRBV5-1 and TRBJ1-2 for the parts outside the CDR3, the full variable domain is KAGVTQTPRYLIKTRGQQVTLSCSPISGHRSVSWYQQTPGQGLQFLFEYFSETQRNKGNFPGRFSGRQFSNSRSEMNVSTLELGDSALYLCASSLMAGDNYGYTFGSGTRLTVV.

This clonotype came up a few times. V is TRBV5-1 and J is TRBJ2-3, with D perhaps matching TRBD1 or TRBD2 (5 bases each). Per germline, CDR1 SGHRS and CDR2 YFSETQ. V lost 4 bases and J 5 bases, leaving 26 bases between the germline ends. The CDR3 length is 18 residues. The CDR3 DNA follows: TGCGCCAGCAGCGGAAGGGGAGCGATAGCCGACCCGAGAGATACGCAGTATTTT. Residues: CASSGRGAIADPRDTQYF.

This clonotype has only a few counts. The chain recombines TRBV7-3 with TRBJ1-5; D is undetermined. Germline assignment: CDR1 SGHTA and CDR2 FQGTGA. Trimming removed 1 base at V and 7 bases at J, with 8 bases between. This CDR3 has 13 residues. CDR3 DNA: TGTGCCAGCAGCTTAAGCTATAGCCAGCCCCAGCATTTT. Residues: CASSLSYSQPQHF.

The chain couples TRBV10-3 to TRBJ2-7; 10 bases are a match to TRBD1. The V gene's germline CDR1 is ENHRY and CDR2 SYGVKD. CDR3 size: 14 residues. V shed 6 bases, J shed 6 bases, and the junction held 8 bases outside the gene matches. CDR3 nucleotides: TGTGCCATCAGGGAGACAGGGGGCTATTCCGAGCAGTACTTC. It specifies CAIRETGGYSEQYF.

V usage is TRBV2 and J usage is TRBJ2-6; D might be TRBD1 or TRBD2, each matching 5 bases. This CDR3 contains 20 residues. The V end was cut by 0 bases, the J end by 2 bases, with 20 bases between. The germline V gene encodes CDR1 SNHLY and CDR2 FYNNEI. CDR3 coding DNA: TGTGCCAGCAGTGAAGCGAGGGGCAGGGTGGTAAACGCTGGGGCCAACGTCCTGACTTTC. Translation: CASSEARGRVVNAGANVLTF.

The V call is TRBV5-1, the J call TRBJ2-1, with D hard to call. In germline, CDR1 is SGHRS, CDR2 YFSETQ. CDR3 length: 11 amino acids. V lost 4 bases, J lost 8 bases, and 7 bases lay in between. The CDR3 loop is CASSMGYEQFF. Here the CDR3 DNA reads TGCGCCAGCAGCATGGGGTATGAGCAGTTCTTC.

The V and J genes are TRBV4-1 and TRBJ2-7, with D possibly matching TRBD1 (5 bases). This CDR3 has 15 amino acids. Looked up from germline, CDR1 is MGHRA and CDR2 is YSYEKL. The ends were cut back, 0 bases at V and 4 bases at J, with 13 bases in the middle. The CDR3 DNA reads TGCGCCAGCAGCCAAGATTCAACAGGCATATACGAGCAGTACGTC. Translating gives CASSQDSTGIYEQYV.

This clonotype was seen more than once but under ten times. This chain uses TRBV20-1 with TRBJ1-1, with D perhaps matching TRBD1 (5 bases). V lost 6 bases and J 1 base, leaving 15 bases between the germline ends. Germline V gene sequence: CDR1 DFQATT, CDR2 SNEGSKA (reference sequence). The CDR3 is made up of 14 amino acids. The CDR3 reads CSATETARNTEAFF. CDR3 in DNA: TGCAGTGCAACCGAGACAGCTCGGAACACTGAAGCTTTCTTT.

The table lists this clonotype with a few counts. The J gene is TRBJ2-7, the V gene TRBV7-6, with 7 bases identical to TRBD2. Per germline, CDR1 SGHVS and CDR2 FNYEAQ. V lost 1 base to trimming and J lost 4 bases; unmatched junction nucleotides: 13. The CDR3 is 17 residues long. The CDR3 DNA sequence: TGTGCCAGCAGCTTAGTCCCCCCTACCGGGACTATATACGAGCAGTACTTC. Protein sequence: CASSLVPPTGTIYEQYF.

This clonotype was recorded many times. The CDR3 sequence: CASSYVGYGYTF. The DNA of the CDR3 is TGTGCCAGCAGTTACGTGGGCTATGGCTACACCTTC. The V and J genes are TRBV6-5 and TRBJ1-2; D gene ambiguous. CDR3 size: 12 residues. Between the trimmed V and J ends, which lost 2 bases and 4 bases, there was a span of 5 bases. Germline V gene lookup returns CDR1 MNHEY and CDR2 SVGAGI.

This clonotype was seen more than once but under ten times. The DNA for the CDR3 is TGTGCCAGCAGCATCATGGGGGACAGGGGGAATTCACCCCTCCACTTT. As protein: CASSIMGDRGNSPLHF. The V gene is TRBV21-1, the J gene TRBJ1-6; the table's D gene call, TRBD1, was not cross checked with the DNA. TRBV21-1 is designated a pseudogene. This CDR3 has 16 amino acids.

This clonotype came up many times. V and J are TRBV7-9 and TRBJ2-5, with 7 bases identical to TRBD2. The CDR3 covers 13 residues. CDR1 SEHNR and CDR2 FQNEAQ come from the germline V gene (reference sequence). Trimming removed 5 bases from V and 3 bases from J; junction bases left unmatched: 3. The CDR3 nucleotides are TGTGCCAGCAGCGAGGGACTAAAAGAGACCCAGTACTTC. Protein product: CASSEGLKETQYF.

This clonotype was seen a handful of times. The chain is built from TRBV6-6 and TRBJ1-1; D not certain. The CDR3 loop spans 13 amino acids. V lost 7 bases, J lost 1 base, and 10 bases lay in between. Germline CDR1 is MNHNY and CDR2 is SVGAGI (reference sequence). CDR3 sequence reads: CASTPGQNTEAFF. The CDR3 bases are TGTGCCAGCACCCCGGGCCAGAACACTGAAGCTTTCTTT.

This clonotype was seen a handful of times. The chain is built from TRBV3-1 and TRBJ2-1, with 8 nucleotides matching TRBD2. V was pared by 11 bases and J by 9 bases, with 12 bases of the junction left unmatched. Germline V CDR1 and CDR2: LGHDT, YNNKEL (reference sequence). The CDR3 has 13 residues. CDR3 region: CAVGREVSGEQFF. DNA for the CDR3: TGTGCCGTCGGGCGGGAGGTATCGGGTGAGCAGTTCTTC.

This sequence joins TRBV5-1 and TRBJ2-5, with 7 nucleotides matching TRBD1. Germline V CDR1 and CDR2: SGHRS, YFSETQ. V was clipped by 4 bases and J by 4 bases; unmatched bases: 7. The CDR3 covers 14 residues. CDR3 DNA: TGCGCCAGCAGCGCGTACACAGGGGTAGAGACCCAGTACTTC. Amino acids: CASSAYTGVETQYF.

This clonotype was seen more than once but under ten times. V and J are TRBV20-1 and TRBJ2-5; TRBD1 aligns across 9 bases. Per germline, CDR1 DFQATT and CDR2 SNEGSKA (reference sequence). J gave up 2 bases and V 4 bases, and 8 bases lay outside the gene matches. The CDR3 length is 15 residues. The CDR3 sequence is CSATRTGEGQETQYF. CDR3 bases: TGCAGTGCTACCCGGACAGGGGAAGGGCAAGAGACCCAGTACTTC.

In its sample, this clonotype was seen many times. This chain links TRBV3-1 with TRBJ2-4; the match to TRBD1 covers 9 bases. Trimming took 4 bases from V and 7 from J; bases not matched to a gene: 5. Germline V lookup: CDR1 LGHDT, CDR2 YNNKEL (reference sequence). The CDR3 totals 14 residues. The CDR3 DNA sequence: TGTGCCAGCAGCCCCGGGACAGGGATCAACATTCAGTACTTC. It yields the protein CASSPGTGINIQYF.

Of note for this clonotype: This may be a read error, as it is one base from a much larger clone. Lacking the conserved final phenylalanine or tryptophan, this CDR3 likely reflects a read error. CDR3 in DNA: TGTGCCAGCAGTGGACCATACTACGAGCAGTACTAC. Its protein product is CASSGPYYEQYY. This rearrangement joins TRBV25-1 to TRBJ2-7; D call uncertain. The CDR3 covers 12 residues. The V gene lost 4 bases and the J gene lost 3 bases, with 7 bases spanning the gap. CDR1 and CDR2 (germline): MGHDK, SYGVNS.

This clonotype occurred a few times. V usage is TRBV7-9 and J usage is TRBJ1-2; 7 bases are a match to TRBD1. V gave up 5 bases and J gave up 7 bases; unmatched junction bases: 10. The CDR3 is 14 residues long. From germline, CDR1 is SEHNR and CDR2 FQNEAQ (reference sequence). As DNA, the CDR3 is TGTGCCAGCAGCACGCACCAGGGGGGTGGTGGCTACACCTTC. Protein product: CASSTHQGGGGYTF.